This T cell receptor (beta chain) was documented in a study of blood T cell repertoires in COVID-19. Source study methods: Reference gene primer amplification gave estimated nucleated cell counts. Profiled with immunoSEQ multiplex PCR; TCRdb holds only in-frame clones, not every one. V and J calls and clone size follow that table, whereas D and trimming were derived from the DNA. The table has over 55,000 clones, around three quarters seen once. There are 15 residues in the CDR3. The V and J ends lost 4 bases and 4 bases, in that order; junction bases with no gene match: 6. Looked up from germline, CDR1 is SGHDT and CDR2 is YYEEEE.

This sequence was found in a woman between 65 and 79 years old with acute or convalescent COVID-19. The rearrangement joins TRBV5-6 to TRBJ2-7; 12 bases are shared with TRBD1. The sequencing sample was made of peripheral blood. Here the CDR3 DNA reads TGTGCCAGCAGCGCAGGGACAGGGGGCTGGTACGAGCAGTACTTC. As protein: CASSAGTGGWYEQYF. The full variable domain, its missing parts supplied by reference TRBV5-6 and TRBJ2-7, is DAGVTQSPTHLIKTRGQQVTLRCSPKSGHDTVSWYQQALGQGPQFIFQYYEEEERQRGNFPDRFSGHQFPNYSSELNVNALLLGDSALYLCASSAGTGGWYEQYFGPGTRLTVT.